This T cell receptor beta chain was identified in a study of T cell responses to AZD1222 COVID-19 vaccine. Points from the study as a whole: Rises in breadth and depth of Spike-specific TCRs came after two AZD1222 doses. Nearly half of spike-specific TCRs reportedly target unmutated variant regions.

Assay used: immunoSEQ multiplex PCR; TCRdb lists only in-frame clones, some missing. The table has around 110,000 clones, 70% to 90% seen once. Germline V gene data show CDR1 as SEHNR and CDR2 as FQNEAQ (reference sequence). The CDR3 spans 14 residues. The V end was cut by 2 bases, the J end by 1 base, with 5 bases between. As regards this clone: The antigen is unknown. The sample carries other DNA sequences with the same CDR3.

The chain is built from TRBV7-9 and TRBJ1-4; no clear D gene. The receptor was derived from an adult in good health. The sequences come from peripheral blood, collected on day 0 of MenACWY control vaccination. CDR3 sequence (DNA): TGTGCCAGCAGCTTATCTGGAACTAATGAAAAACTGTTTTTT. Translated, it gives CASSLSGTNEKLFF.